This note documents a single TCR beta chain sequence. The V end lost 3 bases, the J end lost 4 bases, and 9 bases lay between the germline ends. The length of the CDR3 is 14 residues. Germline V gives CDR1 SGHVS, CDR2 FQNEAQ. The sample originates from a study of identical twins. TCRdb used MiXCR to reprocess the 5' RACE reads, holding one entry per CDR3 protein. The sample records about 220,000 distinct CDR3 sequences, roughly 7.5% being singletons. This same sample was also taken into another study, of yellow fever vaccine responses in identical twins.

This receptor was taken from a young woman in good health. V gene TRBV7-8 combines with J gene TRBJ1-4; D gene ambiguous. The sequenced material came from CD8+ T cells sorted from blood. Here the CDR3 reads CASSLGNVNEKLFF. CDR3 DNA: TGTGCCAGCAGCTTGGGCAACGTTAATGAAAAACTGTTTTTT.